This T cell receptor (beta chain) is from a study of control samples from healthy donors and cancer patients. TCRdb's table, derived via immunoSEQ multiplex PCR, lists solely in-frame clones and lacks some. This table holds about 83,000 clones, roughly 89% found once. Specimen: blood. The TCR was taken from a man aged 50-59 years in good health.

CDR3 sequence reads: CASSFGQGAREQYF. CDR3 DNA sequence: TGCGCCAGCAGCTTCGGACAGGGGGCGAGGGAGCAGTACTTC. The V gene is TRBV5-1, the J gene TRBJ2-7; TRBD1 aligns across 11 bases. Germline assignment: CDR1 SGHRS and CDR2 YFSETQ. The CDR3 loop spans 14 amino acids. J gave up 7 bases and V 2 bases, and 5 bases lay outside the gene matches.